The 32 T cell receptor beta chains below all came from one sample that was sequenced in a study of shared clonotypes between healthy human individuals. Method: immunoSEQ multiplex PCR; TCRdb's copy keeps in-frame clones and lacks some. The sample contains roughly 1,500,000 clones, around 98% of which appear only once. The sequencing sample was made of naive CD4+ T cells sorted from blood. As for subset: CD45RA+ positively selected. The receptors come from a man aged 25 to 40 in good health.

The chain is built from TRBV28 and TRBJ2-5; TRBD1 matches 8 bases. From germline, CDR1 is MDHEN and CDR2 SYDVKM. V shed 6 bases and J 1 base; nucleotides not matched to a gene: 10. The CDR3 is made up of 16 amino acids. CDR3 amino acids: CASSDGQGGPQETQYF. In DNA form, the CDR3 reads TGTGCCAGCAGCGACGGACAGGGTGGTCCCCAAGAGACCCAGTACTTC.

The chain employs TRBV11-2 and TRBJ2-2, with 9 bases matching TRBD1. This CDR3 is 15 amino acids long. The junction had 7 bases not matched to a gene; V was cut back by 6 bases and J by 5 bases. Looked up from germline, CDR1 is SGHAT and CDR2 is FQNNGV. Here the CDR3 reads CASRRRDRVTGELFF. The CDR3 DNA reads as TGTGCCAGCAGGCGCCGGGACAGGGTGACCGGGGAGCTGTTTTTT.

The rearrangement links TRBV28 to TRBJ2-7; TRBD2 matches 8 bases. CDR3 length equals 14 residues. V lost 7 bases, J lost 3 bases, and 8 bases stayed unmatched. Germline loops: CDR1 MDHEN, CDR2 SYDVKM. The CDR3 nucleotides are TGTGCCAGCACCCTCAGCGGGAGAAACTACGAGCAGTACTTC. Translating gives CASTLSGRNYEQYF.

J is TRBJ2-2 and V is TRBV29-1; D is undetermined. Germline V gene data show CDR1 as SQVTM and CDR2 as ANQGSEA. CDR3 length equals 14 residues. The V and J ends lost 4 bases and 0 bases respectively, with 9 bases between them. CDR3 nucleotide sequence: TGCAGCGTTGGGGGTGGGGCGAACACCGGGGAGCTGTTTTTT. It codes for CSVGGGANTGELFF.

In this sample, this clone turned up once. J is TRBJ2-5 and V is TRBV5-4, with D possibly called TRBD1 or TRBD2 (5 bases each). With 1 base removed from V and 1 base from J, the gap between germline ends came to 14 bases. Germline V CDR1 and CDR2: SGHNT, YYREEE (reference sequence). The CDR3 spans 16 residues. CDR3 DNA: TGTGCCAGCAGCTTGCCGGGCAGGGAGTCCCAAGAGACCCAGTACTTC. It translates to CASSLPGRESQETQYF.

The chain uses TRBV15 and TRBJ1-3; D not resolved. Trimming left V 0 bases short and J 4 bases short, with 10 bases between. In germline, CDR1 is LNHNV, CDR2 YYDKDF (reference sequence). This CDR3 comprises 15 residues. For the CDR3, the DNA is TGTGCCACCAGCAGAGATGGCCGGACGGGAAACACCATATATTTT. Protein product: CATSRDGRTGNTIYF.

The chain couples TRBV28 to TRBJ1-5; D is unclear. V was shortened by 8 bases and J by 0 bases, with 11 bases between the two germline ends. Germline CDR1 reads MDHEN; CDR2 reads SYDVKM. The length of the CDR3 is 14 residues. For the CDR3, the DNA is TGTGCCAGCGAAGGGTACTATAGCAATCAGCCCCAGCATTTT. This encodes CASEGYYSNQPQHF. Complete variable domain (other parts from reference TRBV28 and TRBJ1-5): DVKVTQSSRYLVKRTGEKVFLECVQDMDHENMFWYRQDPGLGLRLIYFSYDVKMKEKGDIPEGYSVSREKKERFSLILESASTNQTSMYLCASEGYYSNQPQHFGDGTRLSIL.

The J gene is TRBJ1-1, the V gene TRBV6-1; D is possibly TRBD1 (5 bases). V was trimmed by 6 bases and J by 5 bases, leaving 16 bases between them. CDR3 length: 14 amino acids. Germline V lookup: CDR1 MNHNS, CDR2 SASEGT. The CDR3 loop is CASRKERGRTEAFF. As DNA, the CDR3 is TGTGCCAGCAGGAAAGAAAGGGGTAGAACTGAAGCTTTCTTT.

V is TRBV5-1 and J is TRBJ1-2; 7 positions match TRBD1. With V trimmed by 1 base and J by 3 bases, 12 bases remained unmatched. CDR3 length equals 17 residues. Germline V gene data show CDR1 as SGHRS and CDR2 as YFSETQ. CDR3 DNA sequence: TGCGCCAGCAGCTTGACCGCAAAACAGGGGACGCACTATGGCTACACCTTC. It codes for CASSLTAKQGTHYGYTF.

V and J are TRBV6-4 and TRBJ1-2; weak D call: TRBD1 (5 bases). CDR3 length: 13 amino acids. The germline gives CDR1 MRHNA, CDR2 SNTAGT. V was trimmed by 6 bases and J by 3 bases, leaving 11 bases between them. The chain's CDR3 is CASSQGRHYGYTF. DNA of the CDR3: TGTGCCAGCAGCCAGGGACGGCACTATGGCTACACCTTC.

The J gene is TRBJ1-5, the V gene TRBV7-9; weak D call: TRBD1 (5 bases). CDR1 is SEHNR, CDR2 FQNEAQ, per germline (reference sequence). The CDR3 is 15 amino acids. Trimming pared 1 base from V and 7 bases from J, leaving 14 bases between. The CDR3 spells CASSLDGTRRQPQHF. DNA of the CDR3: TGTGCCAGCAGCTTAGATGGGACGAGGAGACAGCCCCAGCATTTT.

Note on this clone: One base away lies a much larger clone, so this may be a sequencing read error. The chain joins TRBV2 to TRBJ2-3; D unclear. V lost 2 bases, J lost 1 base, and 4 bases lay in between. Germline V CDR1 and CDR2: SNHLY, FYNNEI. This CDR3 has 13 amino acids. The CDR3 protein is CASSEMGTDTQYF. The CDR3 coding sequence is TGTGCCAGCAGTGAAATGGGCACAGATACGCAGTATTTT.

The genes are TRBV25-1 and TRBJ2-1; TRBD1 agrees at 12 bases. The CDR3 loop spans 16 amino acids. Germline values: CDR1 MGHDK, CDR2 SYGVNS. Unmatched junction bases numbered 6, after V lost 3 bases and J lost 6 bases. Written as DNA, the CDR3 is TGTGCCAGCAGTGATCCGGGACAGGGGGCGGGCAATGAGCAGTTCTTC. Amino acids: CASSDPGQGAGNEQFF.

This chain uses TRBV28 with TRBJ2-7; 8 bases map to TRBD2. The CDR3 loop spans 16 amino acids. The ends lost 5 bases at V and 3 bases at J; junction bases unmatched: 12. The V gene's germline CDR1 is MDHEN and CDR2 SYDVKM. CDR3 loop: CASSPQAVAGFYEQYF. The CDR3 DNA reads TGTGCCAGCAGTCCTCAGGCCGTAGCGGGATTCTACGAGCAGTACTTC.

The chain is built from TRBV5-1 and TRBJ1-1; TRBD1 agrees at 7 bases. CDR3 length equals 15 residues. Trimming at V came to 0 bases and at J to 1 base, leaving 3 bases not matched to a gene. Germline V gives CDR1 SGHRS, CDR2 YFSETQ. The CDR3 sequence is CASSLVGTENTEAFF. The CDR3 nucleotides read TGCGCCAGCAGCTTGGTTGGGACAGAGAACACTGAAGCTTTCTTT.

This CDR3 reads CAISELPVGEQYF. In DNA, the CDR3 is TGTGCCATCAGTGAGCTACCGGTTGGCGAGCAGTACTTC. The chain combines TRBV10-3 with TRBJ2-7; D is uncertain. The germline gives CDR1 ENHRY, CDR2 SYGVKD. CDR3 length equals 13 residues. Deletions cut 2 bases from V and 6 bases from J, with 11 bases between.

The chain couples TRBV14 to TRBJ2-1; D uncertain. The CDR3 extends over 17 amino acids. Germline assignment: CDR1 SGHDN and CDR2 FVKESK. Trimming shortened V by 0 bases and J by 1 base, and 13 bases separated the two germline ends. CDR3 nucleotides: TGTGCCAGCAGCCAAGATATTGGGCAGTGGTCCTACAATGAGCAGTTCTTC. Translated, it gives CASSQDIGQWSYNEQFF.

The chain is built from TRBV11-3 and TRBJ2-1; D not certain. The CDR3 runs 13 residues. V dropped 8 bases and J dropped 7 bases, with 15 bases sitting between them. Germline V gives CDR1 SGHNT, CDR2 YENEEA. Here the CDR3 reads CASEVPPQNEQFF. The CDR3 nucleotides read TGTGCCAGCGAAGTACCCCCGCAGAATGAGCAGTTCTTC.

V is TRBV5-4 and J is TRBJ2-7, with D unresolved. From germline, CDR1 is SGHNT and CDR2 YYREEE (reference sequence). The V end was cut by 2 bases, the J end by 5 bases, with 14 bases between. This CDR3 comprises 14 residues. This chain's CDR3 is CASSFGGMNDEQYF. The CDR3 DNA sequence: TGTGCCAGCAGCTTTGGTGGGATGAACGACGAGCAGTACTTC.

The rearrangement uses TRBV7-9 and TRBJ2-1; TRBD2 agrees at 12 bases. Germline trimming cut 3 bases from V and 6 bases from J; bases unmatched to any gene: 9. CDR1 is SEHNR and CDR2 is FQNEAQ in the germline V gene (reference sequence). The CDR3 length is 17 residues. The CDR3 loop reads CASSFPKLAGGINEQFF. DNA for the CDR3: TGTGCCAGCAGCTTTCCCAAACTAGCGGGAGGAATCAATGAGCAGTTCTTC.

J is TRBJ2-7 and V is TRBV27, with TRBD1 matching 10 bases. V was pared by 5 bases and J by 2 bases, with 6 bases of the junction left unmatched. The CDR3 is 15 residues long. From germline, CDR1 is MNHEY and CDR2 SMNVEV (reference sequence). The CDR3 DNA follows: TGTGCCAGCAGTGTGCCGGGACAGGGGACCTACGAGCAGTACTTC. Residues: CASSVPGQGTYEQYF.

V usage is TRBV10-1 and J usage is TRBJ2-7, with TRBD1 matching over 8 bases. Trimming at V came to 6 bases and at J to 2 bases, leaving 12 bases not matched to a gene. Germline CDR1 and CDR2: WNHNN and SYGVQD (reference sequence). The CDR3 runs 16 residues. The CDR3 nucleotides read TGCGCCAGCAGCCCGGGCCGGGGACAGGTGACCTACGAGCAGTACTTC. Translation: CASSPGRGQVTYEQYF.

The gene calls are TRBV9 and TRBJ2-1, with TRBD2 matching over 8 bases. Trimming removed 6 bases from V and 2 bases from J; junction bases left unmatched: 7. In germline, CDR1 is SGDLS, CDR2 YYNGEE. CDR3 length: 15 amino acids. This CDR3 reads CASTAPSGPYNEQFF. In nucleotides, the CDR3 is TGTGCCAGCACCGCGCCTAGCGGGCCCTACAATGAGCAGTTCTTC.

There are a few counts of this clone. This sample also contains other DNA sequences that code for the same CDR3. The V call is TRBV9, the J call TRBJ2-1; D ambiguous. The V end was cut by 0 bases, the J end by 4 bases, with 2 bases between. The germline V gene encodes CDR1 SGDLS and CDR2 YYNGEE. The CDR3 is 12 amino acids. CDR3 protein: CASSVDYNEQFF. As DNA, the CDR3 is TGTGCCAGCAGCGTAGATTACAATGAGCAGTTCTTC.

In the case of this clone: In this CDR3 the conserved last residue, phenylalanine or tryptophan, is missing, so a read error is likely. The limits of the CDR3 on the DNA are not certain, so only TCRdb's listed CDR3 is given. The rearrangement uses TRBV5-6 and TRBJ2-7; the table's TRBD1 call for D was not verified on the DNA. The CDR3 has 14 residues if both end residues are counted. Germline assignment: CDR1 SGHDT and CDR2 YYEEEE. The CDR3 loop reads CASSPPHIAAGVSL.

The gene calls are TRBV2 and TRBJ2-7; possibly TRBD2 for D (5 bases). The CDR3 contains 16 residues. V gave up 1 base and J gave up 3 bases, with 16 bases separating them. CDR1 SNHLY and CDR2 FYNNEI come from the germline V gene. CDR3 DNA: TGTGCCAGCAGTGAAGTCAGTCTAGCCAGAATCTACGAGCAGTACTTC. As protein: CASSEVSLARIYEQYF.

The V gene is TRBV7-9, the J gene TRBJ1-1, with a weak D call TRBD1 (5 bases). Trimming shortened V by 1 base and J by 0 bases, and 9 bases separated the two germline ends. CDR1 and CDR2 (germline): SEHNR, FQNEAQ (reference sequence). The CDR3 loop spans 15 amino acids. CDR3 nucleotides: TGTGCCAGCAGCTTAGAATGGGACTTGAACACTGAAGCTTTCTTT. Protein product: CASSLEWDLNTEAFF.

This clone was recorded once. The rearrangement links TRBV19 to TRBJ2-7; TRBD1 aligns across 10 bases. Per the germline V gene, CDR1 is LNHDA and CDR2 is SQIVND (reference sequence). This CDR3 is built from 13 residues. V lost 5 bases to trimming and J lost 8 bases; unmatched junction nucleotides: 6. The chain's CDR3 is CASSLRQGAQQYF. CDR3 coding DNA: TGTGCCAGTAGTCTTAGACAGGGGGCGCAGCAGTACTTC.

The CDR3 is CASSRQLGPYEQYF. In DNA form, the CDR3 reads TGTGCCAGCAGTCGCCAACTAGGACCATACGAGCAGTACTTC. The rearrangement uses TRBV28 and TRBJ2-7; D perhaps matches TRBD2 (5 bases). The V end was cut by 5 bases, the J end by 4 bases, with 15 bases between. CDR3 length equals 14 residues. Germline assignment: CDR1 MDHEN and CDR2 SYDVKM.

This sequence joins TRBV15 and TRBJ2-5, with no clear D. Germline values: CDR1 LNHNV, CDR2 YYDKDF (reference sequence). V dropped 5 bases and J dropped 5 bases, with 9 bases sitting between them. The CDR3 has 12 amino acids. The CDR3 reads CATSGIYETQYF. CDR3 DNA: TGTGCCACCAGCGGAATTTACGAGACCCAGTACTTC.

CDR3 in amino acids: CASKGGAGGPGWSTDTQYF. CDR3 nucleotide sequence: TGTGCCAGCAAAGGGGGAGCGGGAGGGCCGGGGTGGAGCACAGATACGCAGTATTTT. The rearrangement links TRBV5-4 to TRBJ2-3; 10 bases match TRBD2. J was trimmed by 0 bases and V by 6 bases; bases with no gene match: 16. Per the germline V gene, CDR1 is SGHNT and CDR2 is YYREEE (reference sequence). CDR3 length equals 19 residues.

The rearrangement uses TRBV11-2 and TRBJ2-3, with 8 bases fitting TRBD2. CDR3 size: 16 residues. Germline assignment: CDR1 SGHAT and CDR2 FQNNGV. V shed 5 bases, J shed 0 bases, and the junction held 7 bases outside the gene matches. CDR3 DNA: TGTGCCAGCAGCCAGATTAGCGGGACGAGCACAGATACGCAGTATTTT. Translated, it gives CASSQISGTSTDTQYF.